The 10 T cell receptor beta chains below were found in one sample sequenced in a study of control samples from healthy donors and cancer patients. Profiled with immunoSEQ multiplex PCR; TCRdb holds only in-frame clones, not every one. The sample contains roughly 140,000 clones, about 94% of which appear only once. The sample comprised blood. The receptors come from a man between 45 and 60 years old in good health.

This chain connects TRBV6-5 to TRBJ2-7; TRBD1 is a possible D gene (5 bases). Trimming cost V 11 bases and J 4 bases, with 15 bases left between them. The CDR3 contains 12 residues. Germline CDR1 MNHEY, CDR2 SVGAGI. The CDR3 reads CASQPGRYEQYF. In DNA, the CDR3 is TGTGCCTCTCAGCCAGGGCGATACGAGCAGTACTTC.

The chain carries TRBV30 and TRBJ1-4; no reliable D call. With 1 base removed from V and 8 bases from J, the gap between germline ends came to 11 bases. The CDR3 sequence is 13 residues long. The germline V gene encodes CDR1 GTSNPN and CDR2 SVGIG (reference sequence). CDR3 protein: CAWSGQVGEKLFF. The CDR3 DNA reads TGTGCCTGGAGTGGGCAGGTGGGCGAAAAACTGTTTTTT.

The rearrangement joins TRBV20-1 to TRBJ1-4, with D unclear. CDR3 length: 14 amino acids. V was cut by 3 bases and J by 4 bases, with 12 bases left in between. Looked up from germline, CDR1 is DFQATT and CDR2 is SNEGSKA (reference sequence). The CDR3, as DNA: TGCAGTGCTAGTTCTGCCAGGCATAATGAAAAACTGTTTTTT. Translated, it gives CSASSARHNEKLFF.

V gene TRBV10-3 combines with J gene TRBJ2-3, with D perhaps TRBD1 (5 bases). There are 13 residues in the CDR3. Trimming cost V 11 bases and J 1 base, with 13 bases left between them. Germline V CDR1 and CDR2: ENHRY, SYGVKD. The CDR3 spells CAANEGGTDTQYF. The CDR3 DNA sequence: TGTGCCGCCAACGAAGGGGGCACAGATACGCAGTATTTT.

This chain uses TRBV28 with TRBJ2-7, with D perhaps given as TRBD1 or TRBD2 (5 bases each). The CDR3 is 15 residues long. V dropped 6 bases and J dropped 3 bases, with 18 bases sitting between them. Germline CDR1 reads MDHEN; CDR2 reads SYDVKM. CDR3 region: CASSPTGTKNYEQYF. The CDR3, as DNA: TGTGCCAGCAGCCCGACCGGGACCAAGAACTACGAGCAGTACTTC.

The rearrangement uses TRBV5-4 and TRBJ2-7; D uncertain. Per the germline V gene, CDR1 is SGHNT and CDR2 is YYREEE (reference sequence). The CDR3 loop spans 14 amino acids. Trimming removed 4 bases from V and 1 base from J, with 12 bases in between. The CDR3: CASSTKVGSYEQYF. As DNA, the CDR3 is TGTGCCAGCAGCACCAAGGTGGGGTCCTACGAGCAGTACTTC. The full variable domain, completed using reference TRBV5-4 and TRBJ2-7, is ETGVTQSPTHLIKTRGQQVTLRCSSQSGHNTVSWYQQALGQGPQFIFQYYREEENGRGNFPPRFSGLQFPNYSSELNVNALELDDSALYLCASSTKVGSYEQYFGPGTRLTVT.

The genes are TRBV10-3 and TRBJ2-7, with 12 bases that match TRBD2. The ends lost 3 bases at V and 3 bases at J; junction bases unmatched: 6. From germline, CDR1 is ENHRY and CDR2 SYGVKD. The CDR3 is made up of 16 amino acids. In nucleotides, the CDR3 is TGTGCCATCAGTGATCCCCAGACTAGCGGGAGCTACGAGCAGTACTTC. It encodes CAISDPQTSGSYEQYF.

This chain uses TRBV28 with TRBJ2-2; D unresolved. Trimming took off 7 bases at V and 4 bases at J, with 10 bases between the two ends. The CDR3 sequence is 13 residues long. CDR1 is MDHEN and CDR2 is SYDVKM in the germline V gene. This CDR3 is CASTAALTGELFF. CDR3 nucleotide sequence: TGTGCCAGCACCGCAGCGCTCACCGGGGAGCTGTTTTTT.

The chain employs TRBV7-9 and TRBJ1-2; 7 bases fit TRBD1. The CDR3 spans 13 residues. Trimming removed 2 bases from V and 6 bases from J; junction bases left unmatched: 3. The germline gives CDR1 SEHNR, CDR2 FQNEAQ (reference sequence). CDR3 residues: CASSLQGVDGYTF. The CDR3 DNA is TGTGCCAGCAGCTTACAGGGGGTGGATGGCTACACCTTC.

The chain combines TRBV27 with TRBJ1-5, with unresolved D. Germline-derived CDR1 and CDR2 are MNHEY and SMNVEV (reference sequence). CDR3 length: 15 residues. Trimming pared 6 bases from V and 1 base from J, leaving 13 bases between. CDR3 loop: CASSPRARSNQPQHF. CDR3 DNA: TGTGCCAGCAGCCCAAGGGCAAGAAGCAATCAGCCCCAGCATTTT.